The 8 T cell receptor beta chains given below trace back to one sample, sequenced in a study of HIV-infected patients and healthy controls. The repertoire came from unfractionated whole blood and reflected all unsorted peripheral T cells. Around 450 ng RNA was reverse transcribed with alpha and beta constant-region primers. Alpha and beta chain libraries were made separately by chain-specific third strand synthesis with multiplexing indices. MiXCR, applied by TCRdb to the 5' RACE reads, yields one record per CDR3 protein. The sample holds around 18,000 distinct CDR3 sequences, over 9% seen once. Sequences were obtained from blood. The source of these receptors is an adult in good health.

Judged by abundance, this clonotype is medium-sized. The rearrangement uses TRBV6-5 and TRBJ2-7; D unclear. CDR1 is MNHEY, CDR2 SVGAGI, per germline. Trimming pared 7 bases from V and 2 bases from J, leaving 6 bases between. This CDR3 is built from 11 residues. The CDR3 sequence: CASNGPYEQYF. The CDR3 DNA sequence: TGTGCCAGCAACGGACCCTACGAGCAGTACTTC.

By frequency in the sample, this clonotype is medium-sized. This rearrangement joins TRBV5-1 to TRBJ1-1; TRBD1 matches at 9 bases. Germline V gene sequence: CDR1 SGHRS, CDR2 YFSETQ. The length of the CDR3 is 16 residues. V lost 3 bases to trimming and J lost 4 bases; unmatched junction nucleotides: 10. The CDR3 nucleotides read TGCGCCAGCAGCTACGGACAGGGGTTCTTGATCACTGAAGCTTTCTTT. Protein: CASSYGQGFLITEAFF.

By its share, this clonotype is medium-sized. The chain uses TRBV28 and TRBJ2-5; 7 nucleotides match TRBD2. The CDR3 loop spans 14 amino acids. Germline-derived CDR1 and CDR2 are MDHEN and SYDVKM. V gave up 3 bases and J gave up 4 bases; unmatched junction bases: 5. CDR3 in amino acids: CASSFPPGGETQYF. The CDR3 bases are TGTGCCAGCAGTTTCCCCCCGGGAGGAGAGACCCAGTACTTC.

With regard to this clonotype: This could be a read error, since a much larger clone is one nucleotide away. The V call is TRBV14, the J call TRBJ1-4, with D uncertain. The CDR3 covers 13 residues. The germline V gene encodes CDR1 SGHDN and CDR2 FVKESK. Trimming took 2 bases from V and 7 from J, leaving 8 bases between them. DNA of the CDR3: TGTGCCAGCAGCCAAAGGCCGAGTGAAAAACTGTTTTTT. This codes for CASSQRPSEKLFF.

This clonotype was counted many times. The V gene is TRBV6-1, the J gene TRBJ2-7; possible D gene TRBD2, 5 bases. Germline CDR1 MNHNS, CDR2 SASEGT. The CDR3 totals 14 residues. V lost 3 bases to trimming and J lost 0 bases, with 9 bases between them. The CDR3 here is CASSEGAFSYEQYF. CDR3 in DNA: TGTGCCAGCAGTGAGGGAGCGTTCTCCTACGAGCAGTACTTC.

This clonotype was observed at least ten times. The rearrangement joins TRBV19 to TRBJ2-1; TRBD2 is a possible D gene (6 bases). The V gene's germline CDR1 is LNHDA and CDR2 SQIVND (reference sequence). Trimming cost V 2 bases and J 5 bases, with 16 bases left between them. The CDR3 sequence is 16 residues long. CDR3 sequence: CASSINSEGLNNEQFF. The CDR3 nucleotides are TGTGCCAGTAGTATAAATAGCGAGGGACTCAACAATGAGCAGTTCTTC.

There are a few counts of this clonotype. This chain uses TRBV29-1 with TRBJ2-2, with 11 positions matching TRBD2. CDR1 SQVTM and CDR2 ANQGSEA come from the germline V gene. The CDR3 has 17 amino acids. V shed 4 bases and J 1 base; nucleotides not matched to a gene: 8. The CDR3 nucleotides are TGCAGCGTTGTGTTGCTAGCGGGAGGAATGAACACCGGGGAGCTGTTTTTT. Protein sequence: CSVVLLAGGMNTGELFF.

This clonotype ranks as medium-sized. This chain connects TRBV7-9 to TRBJ2-3; 9 bases line up with TRBD2. V dropped 2 bases and J dropped 2; count of bases not matched to a gene: 11. The CDR3 spans 18 residues. Germline loops: CDR1 SEHNR, CDR2 FQNEAQ (reference sequence). This CDR3 is CASSLSSASGTFTDTQYF. The CDR3 DNA sequence: TGTGCCAGCAGCTTATCCTCGGCTAGCGGGACTTTCACAGATACGCAGTATTTT.